The sequence of this T cell receptor beta chain was determined in a study of T cells in Graves' hyperthyroidism and ophthalmopathy. The V end lost 9 bases, the J end lost 0 bases, and 9 bases lay between the germline ends. Germline V lookup: CDR1 MNHEY, CDR2 SVGAGI. The CDR3 length is 12 residues. PBMCs were sourced from less than 13 ml fresh peripheral blood. From RNA transcripts, TCR beta CDR3 regions were amplified. In the first-round RT-PCR of the TCR CDR3, the HTBI primer set was used. TCRdb itself ran the multiplex PCR reads through MiXCR, one entry per CDR3 protein. This table has about 360,000 distinct CDR3 sequences, approximately 19% appearing once. This clonotype showed up many times.

The sequencing input was blood. V gene TRBV6-5 combines with J gene TRBJ2-7, with a weak D call TRBD1 (6 bases). The sequence was collected from a woman aged 18-29 years with Graves' hyperthyroidism. Written as DNA, the CDR3 is TGTGCCAGTGGACAGAGCTCCTACGAGCAGTACTTC. As protein: CASGQSSYEQYF.